A selection of T cell receptor beta chains follows, all from one sample in a study of T cell changes during pregnancy in multiple sclerosis. Sequencing was performed with immunoSEQ multiplex PCR; in TCRdb, only in-frame clones are kept and a portion is missing. The table shows about 38,000 clones, with around nine tenths occurring only once. The sample was CD8+ T cells from peripheral blood mononuclear cells, taken in the third trimester of pregnancy. The source is a female donor with multiple sclerosis, enrolled in a pregnancy study. CDR3s include the opening cysteine and the closing phenylalanine or tryptophan. Fields, in order: clone size, V gene, J gene, D gene, CDR3 protein, CDR3 DNA. D genes are given only for firm matches. Size values are once, few and many counts, or a class for expanded clones, and some rows have none.

-	TRBV11-2	TRBJ1-1	-	CASNPDGGNTEAFF	TGTGCCAGCAACCCGGACGGAGGGAACACTGAAGCTTTCTTT
-	TRBV27	TRBJ1-1	TRBD1	CASSSPGQGVTEAFF	TGTGCCAGCAGTTCCCCGGGACAGGGGGTTACTGAAGCTTTCTTT
-	TRBV6-1	TRBJ2-3	TRBD2	CASSGLAGAPWETDTQYF	TGTGCCAGCAGTGGACTAGCGGGGGCCCCCTGGGAAACAGATACGCAGTATTTT
-	TRBV6-5	TRBJ2-7	-	CASSYGLEAYEQYF	TGTGCCAGCAGTTACGGTCTAGAGGCGTACGAGCAGTACTTC
-	TRBV14	TRBJ1-1	TRBD1	CASSLLGQGVAQNTEAFF	TGTGCCAGCAGCCTATTGGGACAGGGGGTTGCGCAGAACACTGAAGCTTTCTTT
-	TRBV28	TRBJ1-6	TRBD1	CASRPDRGGVYNSPLHF	TGTGCCAGCAGACCAGACAGGGGAGGCGTCTATAATTCACCCCTCCACTTT
-	TRBV5-1	TRBJ2-2	-	CASSLPQGSYTGELFF	TGCGCCAGCAGCCTACCCCAGGGGTCGTACACCGGGGAGCTGTTTTTT
-	TRBV7-9	TRBJ1-1	TRBD1	CASSLVPGGAFF	TGTGCCAGCAGCTTAGTCCCAGGGGGGGCTTTCTTT
-	TRBV5-6	TRBJ1-6	TRBD1	CASSLGGTAYNSPLHF	TGTGCCAGCAGCTTGGGAGGGACAGCCTATAATTCACCCCTCCACTTT
-	TRBV13	TRBJ2-2	-	CASSLVGANTGELFF	TGTGCCAGCAGCTTAGTGGGGGCCAACACCGGGGAGCTGTTTTTT
once	TRBV11-2	TRBJ1-3	TRBD1	CASSPWTGRSTPGNTIYF	TGTGCCAGCAGCCCCTGGACAGGGAGAAGCACGCCTGGAAACACCATATATTTT
-	TRBV10-2	TRBJ1-5	-	CASSDYPQPQHF	TGCGCCAGCAGTGATTATCCGCAGCCCCAGCATTTT
-	TRBV4-3	TRBJ2-7	-	CASSLNLGSSYEQYF	TGCGCCAGCAGCCTTAACCTAGGGAGCTCCTACGAGCAGTACTTC
-	TRBV6-1	TRBJ1-3	-	CASSLVGSGNTIYF	TGTGCCAGCAGTTTAGTTGGCTCTGGAAACACCATATATTTT
-	TRBV6-5	TRBJ1-1	-	CASSYTPLRGEAFF	TGTGCCAGCAGTTACACTCCACTTCGAGGGGAAGCTTTCTTT
-	TRBV6-5	TRBJ2-7	TRBD2	CASSYGGGEQYF	TGTGCCAGCAGTTACGGGGGGGGCGAGCAGTACTTC
-	TRBV19	TRBJ1-1	TRBD1	CASRTGQGVPEAFF	TGTGCCAGTAGAACGGGACAGGGTGTACCTGAAGCTTTCTTT
-	TRBV25-1	TRBJ2-7	-	CAIQTGPLEQYF	TGTGCCATTCAGACAGGCCCCCTCGAGCAGTACTTC
-	TRBV10-3	TRBJ2-7	TRBD1	CAISGIRGQAYEQYF	TGTGCCATCAGTGGAATTCGGGGACAGGCCTACGAGCAGTACTTC
-	TRBV13	TRBJ2-5	-	CASKERVGETQYF	TGTGCCAGCAAAGAGCGGGTAGGGGAGACCCAGTACTTC
-	TRBV5-1	TRBJ1-6	-	CASSPGTGGPNSPLHF	TGCGCCAGCAGCCCGGGGACGGGAGGCCCTAATTCACCCCTCCACTTT
-	TRBV7-9	TRBJ2-7	-	CASSLPRTPYEQYF	TGTGCCAGCAGCCTCCCCCGGACACCATACGAGCAGTACTTC
-	TRBV18	TRBJ2-7	TRBD1	CASSPGDRFSNEQYF	TGTGCCAGCTCACCTGGGGACAGATTTTCCAACGAGCAGTACTTC
-	TRBV29-1	TRBJ2-7	-	CSVLKTADYEQYF	TGCAGCGTTTTAAAAACGGCGGACTACGAGCAGTACTTC
-	TRBV10-3	TRBJ1-1	-	CAISAGGNGVAEAFF	TGTGCCATCAGTGCGGGGGGCAATGGGGTCGCTGAAGCTTTCTTT
-	TRBV19	TRBJ2-3	-	CASSVKGASTDTQYF	TGTGCCAGTAGTGTCAAGGGAGCTAGCACAGATACGCAGTATTTT
-	TRBV28	TRBJ1-1	TRBD1	CASSLWGQGGNTEAFF	TGTGCCAGCAGTTTATGGGGACAGGGTGGCAACACTGAAGCTTTCTTT
-	TRBV11-2	TRBJ1-1	-	CASRFIGGTEGAFF	TGTGCCAGCAGATTTATAGGGGGAACAGAAGGGGCTTTCTTT
-	TRBV5-6	TRBJ1-2	-	CASSLDRNYGYTF	TGTGCCAGCAGCTTGGACAGAAACTATGGCTACACCTTC
-	TRBV2	TRBJ1-2	-	CASSEGGRAYGYTF	TGTGCCAGCAGTGAGGGGGGTAGAGCCTATGGCTACACCTTC
-	TRBV12-5	TRBJ1-6	-	CASGTTGPGDSPLHF	TGTGCTAGTGGGACAACAGGGCCTGGAGATTCACCCCTCCACTTT
-	TRBV10-3	TRBJ2-7	-	CAISDLETGRGEQYF	TGTGCCATCAGTGATTTGGAGACAGGTCGGGGCGAGCAGTACTTC
-	TRBV19	TRBJ1-5	TRBD1	CASSSGTARWGNQPQHF	TGTGCCAGTAGCTCCGGGACAGCCCGTTGGGGCAATCAGCCCCAGCATTTT
-	TRBV14	TRBJ1-2	TRBD1	CASSQHWTGGDGYTF	TGTGCCAGCAGCCAGCACTGGACAGGGGGCGATGGCTACACCTTC
-	TRBV11-2	TRBJ2-1	TRBD2	CASSLGFEAGASYNEQFF	TGTGCCAGCAGCTTAGGGTTTGAAGCGGGGGCCTCCTACAATGAGCAGTTCTTC
-	TRBV25-1	TRBJ1-1	-	CASSDPDMQEAFF	TGTGCCAGCAGTGACCCGGACATGCAGGAAGCTTTCTTT
-	TRBV28	TRBJ2-7	-	CASSYGLSYEQYF	TGTGCCAGCAGTTACGGGTTATCCTACGAGCAGTACTTC
-	TRBV9	TRBJ2-1	TRBD2	CASSAFGLAGNAEQFF	TGTGCCAGCAGCGCCTTCGGACTAGCGGGGAACGCTGAGCAGTTCTTC
-	TRBV4-1	TRBJ1-2	-	CASSQDVGLYGYTF	TGCGCCAGCAGCCAAGATGTGGGGCTATATGGCTACACCTTC
-	TRBV7-8	TRBJ2-5	-	CASSPWDNLGETQYF	TGTGCCAGCAGCCCCTGGGACAATTTGGGGGAGACCCAGTACTTC
-	TRBV10-3	TRBJ1-3	TRBD1	CAISEDRVVAGNTIYF	TGTGCCATCAGTGAGGACAGGGTAGTAGCGGGAAACACCATATATTTT
-	TRBV5-6	TRBJ1-1	-	CASSPGGGFPEAFF	TGTGCCAGCAGCCCCGGGGGGGGCTTCCCTGAAGCTTTCTTT
once	TRBV28	TRBJ2-3	TRBD2	CASSLKTSVTDTQYF	TGTGCCAGCAGTTTAAAAACTAGCGTCACAGATACGCAGTATTTT
-	TRBV19	TRBJ2-1	TRBD2	CASSNWASGENNEQFF	TGTGCCAGTAGTAATTGGGCTAGCGGGGAAAACAATGAGCAGTTCTTC
medium-sized	TRBV6-4	TRBJ2-1	TRBD2	CASEKGLGGGAGEQFF	TGTGCCAGCGAGAAGGGTCTTGGCGGGGGGGCAGGTGAGCAGTTCTTC
-	TRBV9	TRBJ1-1	-	CASSVGASTEAFF	TGTGCCAGCAGCGTGGGAGCGAGCACTGAAGCTTTCTTT